The clone carrying this TCR beta chain showed up just a few times. This sample is part of a study of blood T cells in healthy people across ages. Each donor's blood draw was approximately 10 milliliters of peripheral blood. V lost 5 bases and J lost 2; bases outside the gene matches: 9. Germline CDR1 is SGHDN and CDR2 is FVKESK. The CDR3 sequence is 15 residues long. Together with a sample-barcoded 5' primer, a J-beta primer mix was included in a second PCR lasting roughly 6 to 12 cycles. Unique molecular identifiers of 12 random nucleotides labeled each cDNA. TCRdb re-called the 5' RACE reads with MiXCR, one entry per CDR3 protein. The sample consists of hundreds of thousands of distinct CDR3 sequences, around 42% of them appearing once.

Input material: blood. The receptor was derived from a man aged 60 to 75 in good health. V usage is TRBV14 and J usage is TRBJ2-7; 7 nucleotides align to TRBD1. CDR3 in DNA: TGTGCCAGCAGCACCCAGACAGGGTTTACCTACGAGCAGTACTTC. Protein sequence: CASSTQTGFTYEQYF.